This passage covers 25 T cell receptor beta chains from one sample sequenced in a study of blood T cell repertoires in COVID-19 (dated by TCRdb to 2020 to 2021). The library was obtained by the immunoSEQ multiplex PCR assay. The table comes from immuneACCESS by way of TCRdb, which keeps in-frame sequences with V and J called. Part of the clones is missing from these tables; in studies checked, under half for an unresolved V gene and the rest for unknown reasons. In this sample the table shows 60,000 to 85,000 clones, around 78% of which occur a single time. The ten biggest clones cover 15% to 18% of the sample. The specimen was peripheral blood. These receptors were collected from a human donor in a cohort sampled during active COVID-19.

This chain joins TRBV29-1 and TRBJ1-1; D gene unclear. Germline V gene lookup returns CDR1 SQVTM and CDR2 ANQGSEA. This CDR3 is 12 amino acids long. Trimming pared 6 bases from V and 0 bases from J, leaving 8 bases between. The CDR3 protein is CSVPGMNTEAFF. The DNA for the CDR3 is TGCAGCGTCCCCGGGATGAACACTGAAGCTTTCTTT.

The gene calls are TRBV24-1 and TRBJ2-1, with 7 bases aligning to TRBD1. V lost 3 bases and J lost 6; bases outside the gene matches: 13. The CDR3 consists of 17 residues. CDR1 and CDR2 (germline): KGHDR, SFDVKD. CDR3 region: CATSDPARGQTINEQFF. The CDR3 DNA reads TGTGCCACCAGTGATCCCGCCCGGGGACAGACGATCAATGAGCAGTTCTTC.

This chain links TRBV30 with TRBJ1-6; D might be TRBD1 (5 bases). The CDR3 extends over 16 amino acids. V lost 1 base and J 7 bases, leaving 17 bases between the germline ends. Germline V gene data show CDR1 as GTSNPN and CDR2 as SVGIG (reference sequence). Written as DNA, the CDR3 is TGTGCCTGGAGTGCCCGATGGGGGGTCGGAAATTCACCCCTCCACTTT. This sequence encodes CAWSARWGVGNSPLHF.

The DNA of the CDR3 is TGTGCCAGCAGCCGGGACATCGGCGAGCAGTACTTC. Protein product: CASSRDIGEQYF. The chain employs TRBV7-9 and TRBJ2-7; tentatively, D is TRBD1 (6 bases). The CDR3 consists of 12 residues. Germline V gives CDR1 SEHNR, CDR2 FQNEAQ (reference sequence). The V gene lost 5 bases and the J gene lost 6 bases, with 11 bases spanning the gap.

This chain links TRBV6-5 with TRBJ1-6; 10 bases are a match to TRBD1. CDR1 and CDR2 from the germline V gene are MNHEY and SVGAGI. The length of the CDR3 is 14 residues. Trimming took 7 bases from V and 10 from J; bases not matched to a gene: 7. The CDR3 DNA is TGTGCCAGCACCACCGGGACAGGGGAATCACCCCTCCACTTT. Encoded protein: CASTTGTGESPLHF.

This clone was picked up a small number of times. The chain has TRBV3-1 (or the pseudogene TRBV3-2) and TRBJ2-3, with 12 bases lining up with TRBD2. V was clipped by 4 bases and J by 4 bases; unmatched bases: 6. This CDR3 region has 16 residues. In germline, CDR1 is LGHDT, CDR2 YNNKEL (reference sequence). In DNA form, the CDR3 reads TGTGCCAGCAGCCCGACTAGCGGGAGTAACTCAGATACGCAGTATTTT. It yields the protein CASSPTSGSNSDTQYF.

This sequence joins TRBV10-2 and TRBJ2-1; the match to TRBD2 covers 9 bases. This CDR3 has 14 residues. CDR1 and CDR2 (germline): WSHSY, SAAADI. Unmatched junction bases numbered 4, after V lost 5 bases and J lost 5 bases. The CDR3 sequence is CASSLIAGDNEQFF. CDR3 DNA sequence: TGCGCCAGCAGTTTAATAGCGGGAGACAATGAGCAGTTCTTC.

The CDR3 protein is CATSRDRTTSYEQYF. In DNA, the CDR3 is TGTGCCACCAGCAGAGACCGAACTACCTCCTACGAGCAGTACTTC. This rearrangement joins TRBV15 to TRBJ2-7; D gene unclear. Between the trimmed V and J ends, which lost 0 bases and 0 bases, there was a span of 9 bases. Per germline, CDR1 LNHNV and CDR2 YYDKDF (reference sequence). This CDR3 is 15 amino acids long.

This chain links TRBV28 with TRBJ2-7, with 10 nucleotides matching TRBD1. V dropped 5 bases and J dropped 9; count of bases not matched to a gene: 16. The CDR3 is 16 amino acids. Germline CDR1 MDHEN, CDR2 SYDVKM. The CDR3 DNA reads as TGTGCCAGCAGTACCGGGGGTTTGGGACAGGGGTATTGGCAGTACTTC. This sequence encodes CASSTGGLGQGYWQYF.

The CDR3 DNA is TGTGCCAGCAGTCCCCAACGGGGGGGTAGCAATCAGCCCCAGCATTTT. It specifies CASSPQRGGSNQPQHF. The chain combines TRBV27 with TRBJ1-5; D is perhaps TRBD1 (5 bases). The CDR3 is 16 amino acids. V was pared by 5 bases and J by 0 bases, with 14 bases between. Looked up from germline, CDR1 is MNHEY and CDR2 is SMNVEV (reference sequence).

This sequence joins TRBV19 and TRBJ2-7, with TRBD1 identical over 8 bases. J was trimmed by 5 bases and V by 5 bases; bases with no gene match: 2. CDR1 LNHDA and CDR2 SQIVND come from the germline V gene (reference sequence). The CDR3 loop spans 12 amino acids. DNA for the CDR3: TGTGCCAGTAGTGGACAGGGTGACGAGCAGTACTTC. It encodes CASSGQGDEQYF.

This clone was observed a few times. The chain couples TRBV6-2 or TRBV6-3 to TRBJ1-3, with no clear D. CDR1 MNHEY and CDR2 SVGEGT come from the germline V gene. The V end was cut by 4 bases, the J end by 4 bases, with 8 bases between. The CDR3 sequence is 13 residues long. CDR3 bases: TGTGCCAGCAGTTCGAGTCGGGGAAACACCATATATTTT. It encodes CASSSSRGNTIYF.

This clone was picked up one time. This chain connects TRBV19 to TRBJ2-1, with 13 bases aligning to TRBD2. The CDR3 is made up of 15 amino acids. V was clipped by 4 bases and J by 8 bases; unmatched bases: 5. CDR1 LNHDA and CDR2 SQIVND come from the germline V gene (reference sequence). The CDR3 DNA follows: TGTGCCAGTAGTACCTGGACTAGCGGGAGCGATGAGCAGTTCTTC. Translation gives CASSTWTSGSDEQFF.

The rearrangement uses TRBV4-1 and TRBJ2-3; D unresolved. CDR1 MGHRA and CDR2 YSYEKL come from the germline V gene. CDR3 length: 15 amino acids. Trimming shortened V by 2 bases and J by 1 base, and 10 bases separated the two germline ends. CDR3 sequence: CASSQLGLGTDTQYF. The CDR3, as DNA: TGCGCCAGCAGCCAACTGGGCTTGGGCACAGATACGCAGTATTTT.

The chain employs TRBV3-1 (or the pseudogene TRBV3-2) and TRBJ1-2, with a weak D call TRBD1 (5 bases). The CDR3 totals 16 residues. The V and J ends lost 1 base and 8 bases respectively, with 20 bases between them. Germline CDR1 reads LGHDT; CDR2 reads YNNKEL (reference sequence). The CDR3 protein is CASSQVPLRAGNGYTF. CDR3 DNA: TGTGCCAGCAGCCAAGTACCCCTCCGGGCAGGGAACGGCTACACCTTC.

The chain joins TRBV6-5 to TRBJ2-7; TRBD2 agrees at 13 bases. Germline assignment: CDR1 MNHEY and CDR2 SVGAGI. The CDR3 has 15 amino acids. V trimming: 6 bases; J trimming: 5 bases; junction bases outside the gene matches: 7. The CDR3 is CASSRGLAGPNEQYF. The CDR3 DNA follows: TGTGCCAGCAGCAGGGGACTAGCGGGACCGAACGAGCAGTACTTC.

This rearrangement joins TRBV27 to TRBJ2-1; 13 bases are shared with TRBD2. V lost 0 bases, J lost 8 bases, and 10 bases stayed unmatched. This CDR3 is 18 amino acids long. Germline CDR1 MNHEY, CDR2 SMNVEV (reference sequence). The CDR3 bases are TGTGCCAGCAGTTTATCGAGGACTAGCGGGAGTAGTTCTTATGAGCAGTTCTTC. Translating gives CASSLSRTSGSSSYEQFF.

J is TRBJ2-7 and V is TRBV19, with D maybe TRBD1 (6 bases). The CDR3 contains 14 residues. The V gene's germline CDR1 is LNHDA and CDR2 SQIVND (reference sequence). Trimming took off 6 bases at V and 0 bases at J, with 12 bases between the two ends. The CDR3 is CASRIDRNSYEQYF. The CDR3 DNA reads TGTGCCAGTAGGATCGACAGGAACTCCTACGAGCAGTACTTC.

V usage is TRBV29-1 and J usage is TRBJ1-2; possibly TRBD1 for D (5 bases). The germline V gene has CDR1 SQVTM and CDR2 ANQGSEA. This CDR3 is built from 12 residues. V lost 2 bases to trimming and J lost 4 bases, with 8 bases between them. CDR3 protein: CSVETGSYGYTF. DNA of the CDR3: TGCAGCGTTGAAACAGGCTCCTATGGCTACACCTTC.

CDR3 nucleotide sequence: TGTGCCAGCAGCTTGGGAACTAGCGGGAGCGGAACCGGGGAGCTGTTTTTT. Amino acids: CASSLGTSGSGTGELFF. The chain employs TRBV7-7 and TRBJ2-2; 11 positions agree with TRBD2. This CDR3 region has 17 residues. Germline V CDR1 and CDR2: SSHAT, FNYEAQ (reference sequence). J gave up 5 bases and V 3 bases, and 8 bases lay outside the gene matches.

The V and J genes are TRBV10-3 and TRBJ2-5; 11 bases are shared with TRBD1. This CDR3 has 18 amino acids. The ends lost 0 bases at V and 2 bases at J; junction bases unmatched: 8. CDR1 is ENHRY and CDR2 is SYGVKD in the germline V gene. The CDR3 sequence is CAISESGGTGGEQETQYF. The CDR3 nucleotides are TGTGCCATCAGTGAGTCGGGCGGGACAGGGGGGGAGCAAGAGACCCAGTACTTC.

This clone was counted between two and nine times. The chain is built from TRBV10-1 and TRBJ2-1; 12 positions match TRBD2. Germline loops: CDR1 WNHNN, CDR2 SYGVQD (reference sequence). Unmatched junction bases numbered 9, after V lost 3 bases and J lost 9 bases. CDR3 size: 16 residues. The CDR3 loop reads CASSDLLAGGPSEQFF. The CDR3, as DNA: TGCGCCAGCAGTGACCTACTAGCGGGAGGCCCGAGTGAGCAGTTCTTC.

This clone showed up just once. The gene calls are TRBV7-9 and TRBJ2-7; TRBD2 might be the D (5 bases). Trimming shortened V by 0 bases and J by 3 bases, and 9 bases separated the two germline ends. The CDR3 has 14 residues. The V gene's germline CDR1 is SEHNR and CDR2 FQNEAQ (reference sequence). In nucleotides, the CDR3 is TGTGCCAGCAGCTTAGCCACTAGAAACTACGAGCAGTACTTC. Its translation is CASSLATRNYEQYF.

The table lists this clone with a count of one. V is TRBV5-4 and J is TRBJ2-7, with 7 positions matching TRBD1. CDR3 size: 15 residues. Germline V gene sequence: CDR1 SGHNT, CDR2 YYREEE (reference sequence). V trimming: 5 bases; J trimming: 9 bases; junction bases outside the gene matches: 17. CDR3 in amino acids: CASSFSGTDLRGQYF. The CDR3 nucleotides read TGTGCCAGCAGTTTTTCCGGGACAGACCTACGTGGGCAGTACTTC.

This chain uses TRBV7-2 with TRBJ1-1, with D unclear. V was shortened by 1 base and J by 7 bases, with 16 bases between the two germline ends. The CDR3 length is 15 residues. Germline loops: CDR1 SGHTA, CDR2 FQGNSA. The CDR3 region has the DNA TGTGCCAGCAGCTTAGTCCCGGTCCGAGGATATGAAGCTTTCTTT. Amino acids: CASSLVPVRGYEAFF.